This T cell receptor beta chain was captured in a study of blood T cells in healthy people across ages. Study context: Per two T cells, template switching captured roughly one barcoded beta molecule.

Primed by a sample-barcoded 5' primer and a J-beta primer mix, a second PCR proceeded for 7 to 11 cycles. TCRdb redid the calling of the 5' RACE reads with MiXCR, one entry per CDR3 protein. The profile shows 1,100,000 or so distinct CDR3 sequences, 45% of them singletons. The CDR3 is 14 residues long. The germline V gene has CDR1 DFQATT and CDR2 SNEGSKA (reference sequence). V was shortened by 1 base and J by 0 bases, with 9 bases between the two germline ends. The sequenced sample was blood. The sequence derives from a woman aged 60 to 75 in good health. The rearrangement links TRBV20-1 to TRBJ1-1; no clear D gene. CDR3 residues: CSARVGVMNTEAFF. CDR3 sequence (DNA): TGCAGTGCTAGAGTGGGAGTAATGAACACTGAAGCTTTCTTT.